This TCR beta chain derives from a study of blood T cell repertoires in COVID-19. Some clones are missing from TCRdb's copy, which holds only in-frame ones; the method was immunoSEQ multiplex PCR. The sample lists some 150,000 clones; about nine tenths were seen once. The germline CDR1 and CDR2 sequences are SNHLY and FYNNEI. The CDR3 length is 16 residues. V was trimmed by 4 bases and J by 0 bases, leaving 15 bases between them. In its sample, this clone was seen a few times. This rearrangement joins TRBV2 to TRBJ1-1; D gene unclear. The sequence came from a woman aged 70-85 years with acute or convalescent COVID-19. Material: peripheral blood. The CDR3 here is CASSGNQINMNTEAFF. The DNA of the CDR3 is TGTGCCAGCAGTGGCAATCAGATAAATATGAACACTGAAGCTTTCTTT.